This paragraph covers one T cell receptor (beta chain) sequence. Its antigen is undetermined. The data are from a study of memory CD4+ T cells and cytomegalovirus serostatus. Study information: Healthy Belgian adult donors included about 10 CMV-positive and 24 CMV-negative people. Findings of the study overall: CD4+ memory repertoires contained about two fifths of the 164 reported CMV TCRbeta sequences. The CMV-associated TCR signature appears largely within the CD4+ memory repertoire.

Only in-frame clones appear in the TCRdb table, and some are missing; sequencing was by immunoSEQ multiplex PCR. The data show just under 65,000 clones, 75% to 80% seen once. The sort gate was single viable CD3+CD4+CD8-CD45RO+ cells for memory CD4+ T cells. Positive selection with CD4 microbeads enriched total CD4+ T cells. Germline V gene sequence: CDR1 PRHDT, CDR2 FYEKMQ (reference sequence). This CDR3 comprises 16 residues. The V and J ends lost 6 bases and 0 bases respectively, with 17 bases between them. Sequencing used memory CD4+ T cells from blood. The rearrangement joins TRBV13 to TRBJ1-1; perhaps TRBD1 as D (6 bases). This receptor was taken from an adult in good health and CMV-seronegative. The CDR3 region is CASRSGDATMNTEAFF. CDR3 DNA: TGTGCCAGCAGATCAGGGGATGCGACCATGAACACTGAAGCTTTCTTT.